This T cell receptor (beta chain) was captured in a study of T cells after yellow fever vaccination. Study observations and caveats: Post-booster samples contained most primary-vaccination clones (more than 95% CD4, roughly 88% CD8). Abundant clonotypes from the bulk population could get into FACS-sorted repertoires as contaminants. CD4 and CD8 compartments shared a small share of clonotypes.

TCR cDNA was made by 5'RACE template switching, adding a universal primer site and UMIs. One entry per CDR3 protein, called by TCRdb with MiXCR from the 5' RACE reads. The sample includes 9,000 to 15,000 distinct CDR3 sequences, under 6% seen only once; the top ten take approximately 0.99%. By sample fraction, this clonotype is medium-sized (0.01 to 0.1%). This clonotype originated in a man aged 30-40 years who received the YFV17D yellow fever vaccine. The sample consisted of PBMCs, either bulk or a sorted T-cell subset (CD4+, CD8+, memory, or dextramer-sorted; not recorded which), taken on the day of the yellow fever booster vaccination.

This chain's CDR3 is CASRPGGIRETQYF. CDR3 DNA sequence: TGCGCCAGCAGACCCGGGGGGATCAGAGAGACCCAGTACTTC. The chain employs TRBV5-1 and TRBJ2-5, with 7 bases identical to TRBD2. V lost 5 bases, J lost 4 bases, and 8 bases stayed unmatched. Germline values: CDR1 SGHRS, CDR2 YFSETQ. This CDR3 spans 14 amino acids.